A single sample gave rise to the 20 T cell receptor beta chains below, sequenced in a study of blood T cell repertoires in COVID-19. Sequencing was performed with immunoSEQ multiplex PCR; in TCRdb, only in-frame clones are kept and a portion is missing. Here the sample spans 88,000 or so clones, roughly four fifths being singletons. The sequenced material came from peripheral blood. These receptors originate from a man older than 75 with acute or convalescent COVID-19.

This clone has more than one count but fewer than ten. CDR3 region: CASSRSWTQIGYNEQFF. The CDR3 DNA reads as TGTGCCAGCAGTCGGAGTTGGACACAGATAGGGTACAATGAGCAGTTCTTC. The gene calls are TRBV2 and TRBJ2-1; a weak D match, TRBD1 (5 bases). CDR1 and CDR2 from the germline V gene are SNHLY and FYNNEI. Trimming took off 5 bases at V and 4 bases at J, with 21 bases between the two ends. This CDR3 region has 17 residues.

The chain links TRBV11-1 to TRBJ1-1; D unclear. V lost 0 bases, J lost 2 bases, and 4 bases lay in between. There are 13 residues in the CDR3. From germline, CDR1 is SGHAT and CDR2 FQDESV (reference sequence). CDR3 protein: CASSLASNTEAFF. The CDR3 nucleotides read TGTGCCAGCAGCTTAGCGAGTAACACTGAAGCTTTCTTT. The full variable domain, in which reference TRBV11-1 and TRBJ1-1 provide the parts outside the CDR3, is EAEVAQSPRYKITEKSQAVAFWCDPISGHATLYWYRQILGQGPELLVQFQDESVVDDSQLPKDRFSAERLKGVDSTLKIQPAELGDSAMYLCASSLASNTEAFFGQGTRLTVV.

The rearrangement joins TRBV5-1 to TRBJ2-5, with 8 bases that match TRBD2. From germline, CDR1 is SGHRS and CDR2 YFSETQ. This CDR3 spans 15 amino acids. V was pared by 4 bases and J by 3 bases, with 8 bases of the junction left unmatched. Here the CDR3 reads CASSLQTSAEETQYF. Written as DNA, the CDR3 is TGCGCCAGCAGCCTCCAGACTAGCGCGGAAGAGACCCAGTACTTC.

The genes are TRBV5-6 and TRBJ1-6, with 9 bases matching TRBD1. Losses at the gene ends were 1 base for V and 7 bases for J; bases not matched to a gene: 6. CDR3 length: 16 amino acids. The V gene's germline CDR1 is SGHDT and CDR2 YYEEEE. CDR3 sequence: CASSLTGTGRNSPLHF. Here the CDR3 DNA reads TGTGCCAGCAGCTTGACCGGGACAGGGCGCAATTCACCCCTCCACTTT.

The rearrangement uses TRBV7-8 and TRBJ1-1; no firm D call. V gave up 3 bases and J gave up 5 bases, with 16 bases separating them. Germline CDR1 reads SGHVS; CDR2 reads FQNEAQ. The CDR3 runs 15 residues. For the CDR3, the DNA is TGTGCCAGCAGCTTGCCTCCGGGAGGGAGGACTGAAGCTTTCTTT. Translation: CASSLPPGGRTEAFF.

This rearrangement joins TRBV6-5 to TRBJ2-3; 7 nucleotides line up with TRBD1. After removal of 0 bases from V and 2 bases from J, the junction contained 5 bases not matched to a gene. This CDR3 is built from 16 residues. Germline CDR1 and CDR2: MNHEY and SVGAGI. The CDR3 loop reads CASSYSGDRPTDTQYF. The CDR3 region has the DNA TGTGCCAGCAGTTACTCCGGGGACAGACCCACAGATACGCAGTATTTT.

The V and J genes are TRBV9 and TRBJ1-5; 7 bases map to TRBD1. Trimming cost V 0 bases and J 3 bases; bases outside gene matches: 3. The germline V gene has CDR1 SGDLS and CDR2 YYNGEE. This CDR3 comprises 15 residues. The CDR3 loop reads CASSVGQGDNQPQHF. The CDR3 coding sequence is TGTGCCAGCAGCGTAGGACAGGGCGACAATCAGCCCCAGCATTTT.

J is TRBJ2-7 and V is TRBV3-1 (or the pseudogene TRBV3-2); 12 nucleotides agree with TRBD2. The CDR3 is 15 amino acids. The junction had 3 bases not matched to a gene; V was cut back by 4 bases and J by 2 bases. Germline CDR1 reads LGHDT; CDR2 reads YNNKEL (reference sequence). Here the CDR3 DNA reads TGTGCCAGCAGCCCGTGGACTAGCGGGACCTACGAGCAGTACTTC. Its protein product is CASSPWTSGTYEQYF.

In DNA form, the CDR3 reads TGTGCCAGCAGCTACAGGACAGGGGCGGGAGAGACCCAGTACTTC. Protein sequence: CASSYRTGAGETQYF. The genes are TRBV5-6 and TRBJ2-5; 9 positions agree with TRBD1. The CDR3 length is 15 residues. Germline trimming cut 3 bases from V and 4 bases from J; bases unmatched to any gene: 7. Germline-derived CDR1 and CDR2 are SGHDT and YYEEEE. Supplemented by reference TRBV5-6 and TRBJ2-5, the full variable domain reads DAGVTQSPTHLIKTRGQQVTLRCSPKSGHDTVSWYQQALGQGPQFIFQYYEEEERQRGNFPDRFSGHQFPNYSSELNVNALLLGDSALYLCASSYRTGAGETQYFGPGTRLLVL.

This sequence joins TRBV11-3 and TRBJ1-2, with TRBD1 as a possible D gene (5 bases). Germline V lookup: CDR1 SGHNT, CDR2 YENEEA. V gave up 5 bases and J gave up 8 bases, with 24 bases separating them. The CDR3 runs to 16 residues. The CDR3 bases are TGTGCCAGCAGCATGATCGGTCGGACACTAAGGTGCGGCTACACCTTC. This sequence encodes CASSMIGRTLRCGYTF.

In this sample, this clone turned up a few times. CDR3 coding DNA: TGTGCCATCAGTGCCACAGGGGCGGGCTCACCCCTCCACTTT. Protein sequence: CAISATGAGSPLHF. The chain employs TRBV10-3 and TRBJ1-6; TRBD1 matches 7 bases. With 4 bases clipped from V and 10 bases from J, the junction kept 7 bases outside the gene matches. CDR1 is ENHRY and CDR2 is SYGVKD in the germline V gene. The CDR3 has 14 residues.

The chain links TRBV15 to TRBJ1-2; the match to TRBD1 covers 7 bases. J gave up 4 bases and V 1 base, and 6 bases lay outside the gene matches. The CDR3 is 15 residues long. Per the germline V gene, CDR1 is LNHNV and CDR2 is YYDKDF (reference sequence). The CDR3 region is CATSRGTGGPYGYTF. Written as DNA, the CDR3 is TGTGCCACCAGCAGAGGGACAGGCGGTCCCTATGGCTACACCTTC.

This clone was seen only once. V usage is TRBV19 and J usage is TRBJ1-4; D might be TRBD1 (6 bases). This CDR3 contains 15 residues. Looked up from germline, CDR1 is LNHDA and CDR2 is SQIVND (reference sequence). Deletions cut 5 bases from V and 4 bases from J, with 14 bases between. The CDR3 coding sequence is TGTGCCAGTAGTCCCCAGGACAGACATAATGAAAAACTGTTTTTT. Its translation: CASSPQDRHNEKLFF.

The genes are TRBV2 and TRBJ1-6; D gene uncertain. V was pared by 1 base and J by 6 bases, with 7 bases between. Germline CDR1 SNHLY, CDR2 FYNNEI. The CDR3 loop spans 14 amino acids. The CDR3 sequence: CASSEGQINSPLHF. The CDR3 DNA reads TGTGCCAGCAGTGAAGGGCAGATTAATTCACCCCTCCACTTT.

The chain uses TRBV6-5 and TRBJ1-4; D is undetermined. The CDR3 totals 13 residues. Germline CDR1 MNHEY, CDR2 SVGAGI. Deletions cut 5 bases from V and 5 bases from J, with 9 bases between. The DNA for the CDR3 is TGTGCCAGCAGTCTGACTACCAATGAAAAACTGTTTTTT. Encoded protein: CASSLTTNEKLFF.

The CDR3 DNA reads TGTGCCAGCTCGAACAGGGTCCAAAACTATGGCTACACCTTC. Translating it yields CASSNRVQNYGYTF. This chain uses TRBV18 with TRBJ1-2, with D possibly TRBD1 on 6 matching bases. The CDR3 spans 14 residues. The V end lost 6 bases, the J end lost 2 bases, and 13 bases lay between the germline ends. Germline V CDR1 and CDR2: KGHSH, LQKENI.

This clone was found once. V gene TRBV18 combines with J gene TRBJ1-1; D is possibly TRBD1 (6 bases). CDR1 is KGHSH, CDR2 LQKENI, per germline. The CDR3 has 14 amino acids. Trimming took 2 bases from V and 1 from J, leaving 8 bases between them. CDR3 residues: CASSPGTKNTEAFF. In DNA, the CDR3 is TGTGCCAGCTCACCAGGGACAAAGAACACTGAAGCTTTCTTT.

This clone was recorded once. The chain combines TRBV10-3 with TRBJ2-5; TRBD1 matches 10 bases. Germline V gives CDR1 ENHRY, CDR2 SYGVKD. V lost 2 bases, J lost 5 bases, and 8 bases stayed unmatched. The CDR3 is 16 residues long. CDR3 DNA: TGTGCCATCAGTGAGATCGGGACAGGGGTGAAGGAGACCCAGTACTTC. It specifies CAISEIGTGVKETQYF.

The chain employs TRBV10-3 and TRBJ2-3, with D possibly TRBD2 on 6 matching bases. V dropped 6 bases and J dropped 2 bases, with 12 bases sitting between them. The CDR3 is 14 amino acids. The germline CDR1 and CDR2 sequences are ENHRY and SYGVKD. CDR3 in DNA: TGTGCCATCAGCGGTAGCGGACCCACAGATACGCAGTATTTT. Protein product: CAISGSGPTDTQYF.

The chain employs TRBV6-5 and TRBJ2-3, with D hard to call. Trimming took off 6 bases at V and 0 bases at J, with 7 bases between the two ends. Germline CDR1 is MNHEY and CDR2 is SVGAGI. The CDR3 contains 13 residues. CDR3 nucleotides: TGTGCCAGCAGGATAACTAGCACAGATACGCAGTATTTT. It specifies CASRITSTDTQYF.